This T cell receptor (beta chain) was profiled in a study of T cell responses to AZD1222 COVID-19 vaccine. For the study at large: Second doses at about 4 or about 12 weeks were pooled. The study's findings and limits: Reports say nearly half of spike-specific TCRs go after unmutated variant regions. Females outnumbered males among donors, who were mostly white British; clonal diversity was possibly underestimated.

This clone was counted a few times. Its antigen is undetermined. Repertoires were generated with immunoSEQ multiplex PCR, while TCRdb's copy carries only in-frame clones and drops some. The sample consists of 45,000 to 60,000 clones, 70% to 90% of them appearing once. Germline loops: CDR1 KGHSH, CDR2 LQKENI. The CDR3 is made up of 16 amino acids. With 1 base removed from V and 2 bases from J, the gap between germline ends came to 13 bases. J is TRBJ2-3 and V is TRBV18; maybe TRBD2 (7 bases). This receptor was identified in an adult in good health. Sequenced material: peripheral blood, taken on day 0 of AZD1222 vaccination. The chain's CDR3 is CASSPQGGVPTDTQYF. DNA of the CDR3: TGTGCCAGCTCACCACAGGGGGGGGTCCCCACAGATACGCAGTATTTT.